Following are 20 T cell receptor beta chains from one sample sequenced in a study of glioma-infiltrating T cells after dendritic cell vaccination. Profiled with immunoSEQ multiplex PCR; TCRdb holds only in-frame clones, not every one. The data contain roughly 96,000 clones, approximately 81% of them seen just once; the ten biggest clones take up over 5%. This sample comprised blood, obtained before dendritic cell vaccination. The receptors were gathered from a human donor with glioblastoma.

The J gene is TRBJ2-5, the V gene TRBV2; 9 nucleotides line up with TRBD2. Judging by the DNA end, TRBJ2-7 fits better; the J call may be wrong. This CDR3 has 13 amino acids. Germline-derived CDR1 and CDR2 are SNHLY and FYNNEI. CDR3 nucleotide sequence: TGTGCCAGCAGTGGACTAGCGGACTACGAGCAGTACTTC. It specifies CASSGLADYEQYF.

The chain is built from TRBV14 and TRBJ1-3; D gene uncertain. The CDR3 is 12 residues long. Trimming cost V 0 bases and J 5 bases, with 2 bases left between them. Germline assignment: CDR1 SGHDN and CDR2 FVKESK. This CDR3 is CASSQDRNTIYF. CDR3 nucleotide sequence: TGTGCCAGCAGCCAAGATAGAAACACCATATATTTT.

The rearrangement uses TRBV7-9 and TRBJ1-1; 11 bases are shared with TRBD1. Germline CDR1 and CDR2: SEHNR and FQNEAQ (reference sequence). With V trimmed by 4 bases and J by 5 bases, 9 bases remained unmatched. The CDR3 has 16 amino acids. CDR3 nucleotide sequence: TGTGCCAGCAGCTCCCGCGGGGGGACAGGGGGGACTGAAGCTTTCTTT. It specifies CASSSRGGTGGTEAFF.

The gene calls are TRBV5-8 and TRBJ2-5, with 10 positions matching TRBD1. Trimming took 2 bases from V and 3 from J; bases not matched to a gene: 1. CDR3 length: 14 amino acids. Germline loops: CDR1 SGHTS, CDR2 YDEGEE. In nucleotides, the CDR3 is TGTGCCAGCAGCTTAGGGACAGGGGAAGAGACCCAGTACTTC. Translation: CASSLGTGEETQYF.

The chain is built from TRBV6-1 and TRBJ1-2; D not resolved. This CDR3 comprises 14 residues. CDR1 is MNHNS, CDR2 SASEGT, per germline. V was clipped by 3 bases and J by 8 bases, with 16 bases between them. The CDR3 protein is CASSDAVGLGGYTF. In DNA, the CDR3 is TGTGCCAGCAGTGACGCGGTTGGACTCGGGGGCTACACCTTC.

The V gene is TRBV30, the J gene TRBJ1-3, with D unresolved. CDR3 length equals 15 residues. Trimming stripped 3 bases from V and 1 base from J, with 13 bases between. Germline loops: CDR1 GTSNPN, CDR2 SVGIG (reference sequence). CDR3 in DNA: TGTGCCTGGAGGAGACGGACTTTGTCTGGAAACACCATATATTTT. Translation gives CAWRRRTLSGNTIYF.

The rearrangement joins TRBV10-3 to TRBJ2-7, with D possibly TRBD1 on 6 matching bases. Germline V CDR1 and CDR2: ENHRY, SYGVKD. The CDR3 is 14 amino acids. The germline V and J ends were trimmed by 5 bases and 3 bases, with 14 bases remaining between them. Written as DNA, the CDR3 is TGTGCCATCAGTCAGCCGACAGGAAACTACGAGCAGTACTTC. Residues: CAISQPTGNYEQYF.

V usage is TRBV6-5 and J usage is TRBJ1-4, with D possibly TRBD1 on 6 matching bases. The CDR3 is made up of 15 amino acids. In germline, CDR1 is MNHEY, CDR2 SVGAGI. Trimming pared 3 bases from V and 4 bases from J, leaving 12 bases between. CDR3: CASSYSDRLNEKLFF. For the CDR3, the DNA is TGTGCCAGCAGTTATAGTGACAGGCTTAATGAAAAACTGTTTTTT.

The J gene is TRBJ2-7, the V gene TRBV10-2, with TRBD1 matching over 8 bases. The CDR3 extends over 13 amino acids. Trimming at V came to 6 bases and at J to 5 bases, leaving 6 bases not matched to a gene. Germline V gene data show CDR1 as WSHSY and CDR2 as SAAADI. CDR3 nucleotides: TGCGCCAGCAGCCAGACAGGGGTTAACGAGCAGTACTTC. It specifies CASSQTGVNEQYF.

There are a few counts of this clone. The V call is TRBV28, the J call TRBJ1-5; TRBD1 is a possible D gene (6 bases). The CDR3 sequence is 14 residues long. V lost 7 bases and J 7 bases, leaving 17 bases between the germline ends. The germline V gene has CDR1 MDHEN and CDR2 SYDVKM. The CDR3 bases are TGTGCCAGCAAAAGACAGGCCTGGGGACAGCCCCAGCATTTT. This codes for CASKRQAWGQPQHF.

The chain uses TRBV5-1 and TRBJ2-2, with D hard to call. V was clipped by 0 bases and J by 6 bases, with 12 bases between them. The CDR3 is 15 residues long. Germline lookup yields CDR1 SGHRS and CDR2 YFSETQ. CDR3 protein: CASSLADGDAGELFF. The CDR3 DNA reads TGCGCCAGCAGCTTGGCCGACGGAGATGCCGGGGAGCTGTTTTTT.

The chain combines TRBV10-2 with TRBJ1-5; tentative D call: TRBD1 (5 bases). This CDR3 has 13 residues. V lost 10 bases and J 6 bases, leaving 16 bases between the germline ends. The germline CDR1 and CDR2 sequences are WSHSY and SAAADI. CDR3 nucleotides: TGCGCCACTGGGGGAGGGGTTGGTCAGCCCCAGCATTTT. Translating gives CATGGGVGQPQHF.

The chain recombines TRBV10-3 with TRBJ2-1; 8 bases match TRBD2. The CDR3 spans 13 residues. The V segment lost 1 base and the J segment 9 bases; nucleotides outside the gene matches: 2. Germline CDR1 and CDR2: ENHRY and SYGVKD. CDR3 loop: CAISEYREGEQFF. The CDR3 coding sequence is TGTGCCATCAGTGAGTATCGGGAGGGTGAGCAGTTCTTC.

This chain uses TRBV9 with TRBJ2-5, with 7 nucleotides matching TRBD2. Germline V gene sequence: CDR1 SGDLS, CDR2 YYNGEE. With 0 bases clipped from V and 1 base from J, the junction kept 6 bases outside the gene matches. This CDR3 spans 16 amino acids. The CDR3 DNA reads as TGTGCCAGCAGCGTAGCAGTAGCGGGCCCCCAAGAGACCCAGTACTTC. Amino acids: CASSVAVAGPQETQYF.

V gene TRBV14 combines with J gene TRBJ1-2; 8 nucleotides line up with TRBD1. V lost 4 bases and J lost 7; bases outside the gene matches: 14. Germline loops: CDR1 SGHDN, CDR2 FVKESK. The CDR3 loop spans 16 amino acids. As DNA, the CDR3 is TGTGCCAGCAGCCCCATTTTGGGGCAGGGGGCGCTTGGCTACACCTTC. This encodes CASSPILGQGALGYTF.

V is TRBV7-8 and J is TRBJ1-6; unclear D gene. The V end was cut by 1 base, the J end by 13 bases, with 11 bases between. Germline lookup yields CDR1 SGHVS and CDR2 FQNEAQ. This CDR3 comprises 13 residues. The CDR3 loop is CASSLETLGPLHF. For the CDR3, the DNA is TGTGCCAGCAGCTTAGAGACCCTCGGGCCCCTCCACTTT.

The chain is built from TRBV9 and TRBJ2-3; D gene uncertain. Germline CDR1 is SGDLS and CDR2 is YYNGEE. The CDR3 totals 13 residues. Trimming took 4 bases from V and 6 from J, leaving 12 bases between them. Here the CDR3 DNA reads TGTGCCAGCAGCACAACCCTCGGGGATACGCAGTATTTT. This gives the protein CASSTTLGDTQYF.

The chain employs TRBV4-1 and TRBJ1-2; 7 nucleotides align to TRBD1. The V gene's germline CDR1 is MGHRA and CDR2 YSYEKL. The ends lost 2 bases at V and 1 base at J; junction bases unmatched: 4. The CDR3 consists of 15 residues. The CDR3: CASSQPTGSNYGYTF. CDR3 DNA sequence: TGCGCCAGCAGCCAACCGACAGGGAGTAACTATGGCTACACCTTC.

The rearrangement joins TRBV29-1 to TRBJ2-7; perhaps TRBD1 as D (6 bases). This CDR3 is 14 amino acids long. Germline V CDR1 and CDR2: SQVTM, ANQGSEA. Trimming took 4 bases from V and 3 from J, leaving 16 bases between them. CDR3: CSVVGQYNNYEQYF. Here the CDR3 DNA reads TGCAGCGTTGTCGGACAGTACAATAACTACGAGCAGTACTTC.

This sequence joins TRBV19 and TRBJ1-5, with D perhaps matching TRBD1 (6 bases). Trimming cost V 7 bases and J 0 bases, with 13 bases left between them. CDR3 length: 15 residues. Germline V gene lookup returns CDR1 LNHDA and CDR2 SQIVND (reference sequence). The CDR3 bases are TGTGCCAGTACCTCGACAGGAAATAGCAATCAGCCCCAGCATTTT. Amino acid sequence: CASTSTGNSNQPQHF.